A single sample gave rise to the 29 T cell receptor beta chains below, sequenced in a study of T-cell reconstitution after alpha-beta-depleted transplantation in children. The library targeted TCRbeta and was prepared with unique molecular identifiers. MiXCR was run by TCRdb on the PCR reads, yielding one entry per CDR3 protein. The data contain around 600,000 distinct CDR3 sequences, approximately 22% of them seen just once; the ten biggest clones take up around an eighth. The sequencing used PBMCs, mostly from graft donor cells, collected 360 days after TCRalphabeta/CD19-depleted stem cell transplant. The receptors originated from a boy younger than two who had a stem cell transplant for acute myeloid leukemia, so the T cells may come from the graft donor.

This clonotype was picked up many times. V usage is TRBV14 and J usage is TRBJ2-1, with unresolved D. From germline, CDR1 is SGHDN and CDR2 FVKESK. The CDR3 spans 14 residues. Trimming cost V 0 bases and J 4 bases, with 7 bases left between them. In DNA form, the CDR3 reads TGTGCCAGCAGCCAAGAAGCGAGTTACAATGAGCAGTTCTTC. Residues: CASSQEASYNEQFF.

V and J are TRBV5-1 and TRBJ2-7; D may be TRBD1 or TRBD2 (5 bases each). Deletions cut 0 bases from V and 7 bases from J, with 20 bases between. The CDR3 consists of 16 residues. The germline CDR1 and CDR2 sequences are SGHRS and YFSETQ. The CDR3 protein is CASSLVGTPMAVEQYF. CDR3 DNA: TGCGCCAGCAGCTTGGTAGGGACCCCAATGGCGGTGGAGCAGTACTTC.

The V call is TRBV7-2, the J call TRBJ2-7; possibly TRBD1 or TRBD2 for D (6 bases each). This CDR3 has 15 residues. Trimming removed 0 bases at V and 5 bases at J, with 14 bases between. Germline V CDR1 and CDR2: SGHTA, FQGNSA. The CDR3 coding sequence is TGTGCCAGCAGCTTAGCGCTAGGGGGGTTCCACGAGCAGTACTTC. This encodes CASSLALGGFHEQYF.

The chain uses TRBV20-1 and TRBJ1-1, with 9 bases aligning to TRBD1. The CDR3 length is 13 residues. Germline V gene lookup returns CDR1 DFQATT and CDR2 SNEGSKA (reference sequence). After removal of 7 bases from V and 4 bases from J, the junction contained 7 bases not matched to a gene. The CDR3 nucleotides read TGCAGTGGCCAGACAGGGGGACTCACTGAAGCTTTCTTT. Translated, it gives CSGQTGGLTEAFF.

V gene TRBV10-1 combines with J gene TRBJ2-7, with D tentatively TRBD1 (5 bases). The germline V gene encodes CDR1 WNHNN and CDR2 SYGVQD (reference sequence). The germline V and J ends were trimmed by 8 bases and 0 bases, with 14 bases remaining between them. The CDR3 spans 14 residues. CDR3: CASGIFGASYEQYV. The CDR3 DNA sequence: TGCGCCAGCGGAATCTTTGGGGCCTCCTACGAGCAGTACGTC.

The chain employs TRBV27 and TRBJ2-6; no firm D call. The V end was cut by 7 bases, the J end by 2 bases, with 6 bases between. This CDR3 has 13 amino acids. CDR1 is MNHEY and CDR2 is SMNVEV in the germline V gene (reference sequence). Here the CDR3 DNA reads TGTGCCAGCACCGACCCTGGGGCCAACGTCCTGACTTTC. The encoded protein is CASTDPGANVLTF.

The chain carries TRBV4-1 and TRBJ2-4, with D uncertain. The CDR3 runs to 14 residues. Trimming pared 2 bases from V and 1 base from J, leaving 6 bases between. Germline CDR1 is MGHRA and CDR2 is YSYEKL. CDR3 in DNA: TGCGCCAGCAGCCAACCCCTTGCCAAAAACATTCAGTACTTC. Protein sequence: CASSQPLAKNIQYF.

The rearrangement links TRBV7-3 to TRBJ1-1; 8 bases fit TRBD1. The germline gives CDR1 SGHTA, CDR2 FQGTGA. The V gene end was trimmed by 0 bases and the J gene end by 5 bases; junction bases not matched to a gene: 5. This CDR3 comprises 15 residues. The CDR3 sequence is CASSLTGQGKTEAFF. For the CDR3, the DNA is TGTGCCAGCAGCTTAACCGGACAGGGAAAGACTGAAGCTTTCTTT.

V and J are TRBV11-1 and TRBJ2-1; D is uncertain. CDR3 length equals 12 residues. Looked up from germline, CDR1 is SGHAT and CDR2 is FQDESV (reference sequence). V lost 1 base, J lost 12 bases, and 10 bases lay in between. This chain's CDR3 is CASSLDAMGQFF. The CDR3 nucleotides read TGTGCCAGCAGCTTAGACGCGATGGGGCAGTTCTTC.

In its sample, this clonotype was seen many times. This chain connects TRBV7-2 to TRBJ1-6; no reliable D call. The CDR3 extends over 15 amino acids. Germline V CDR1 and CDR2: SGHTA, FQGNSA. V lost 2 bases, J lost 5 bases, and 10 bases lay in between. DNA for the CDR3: TGTGCCAGCAGCTTACTTTTGGCCCATAATTCACCCCTCCACTTT. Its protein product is CASSLLLAHNSPLHF.

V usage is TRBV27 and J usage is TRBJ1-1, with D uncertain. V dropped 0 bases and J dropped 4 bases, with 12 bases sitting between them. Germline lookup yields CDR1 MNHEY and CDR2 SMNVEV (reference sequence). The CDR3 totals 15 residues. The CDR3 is CASSLSRGSSTEAFF. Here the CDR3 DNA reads TGTGCCAGCAGTTTATCGCGTGGCTCGAGCACTGAAGCTTTCTTT.

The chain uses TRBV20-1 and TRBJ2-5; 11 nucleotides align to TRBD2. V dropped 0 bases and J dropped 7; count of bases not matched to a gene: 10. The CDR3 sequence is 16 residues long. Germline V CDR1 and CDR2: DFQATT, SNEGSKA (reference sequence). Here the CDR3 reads CSARDGIAGGSRTQYF. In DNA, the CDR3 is TGCAGTGCTAGAGATGGGATAGCGGGGGGGAGTCGGACCCAGTACTTC.

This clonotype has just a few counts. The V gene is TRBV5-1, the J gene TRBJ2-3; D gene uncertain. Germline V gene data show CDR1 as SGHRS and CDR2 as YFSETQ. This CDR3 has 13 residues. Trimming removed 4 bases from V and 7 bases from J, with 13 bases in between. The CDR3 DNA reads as TGCGCCAGCAGCATGCCCAATGCACATACGCAGTATTTT. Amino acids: CASSMPNAHTQYF.

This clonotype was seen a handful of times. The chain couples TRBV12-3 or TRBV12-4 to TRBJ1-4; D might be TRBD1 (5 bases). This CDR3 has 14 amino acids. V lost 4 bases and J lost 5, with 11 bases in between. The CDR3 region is CASSSGTFNEKLFF. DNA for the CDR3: TGTGCCAGCAGTTCCGGGACTTTCAATGAAAAACTGTTTTTT.

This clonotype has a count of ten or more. CDR3 DNA: TGTGCCTCCAAGAGACAGACCGCGAACACCGGGGAGCTGTTTTTT. It yields the protein CASKRQTANTGELFF. The chain employs TRBV6-1 and TRBJ2-2; D is perhaps TRBD1 (5 bases). The V end was cut by 11 bases, the J end by 0 bases, with 16 bases between. The CDR3 is made up of 15 amino acids. Germline V gives CDR1 MNHNS, CDR2 SASEGT.

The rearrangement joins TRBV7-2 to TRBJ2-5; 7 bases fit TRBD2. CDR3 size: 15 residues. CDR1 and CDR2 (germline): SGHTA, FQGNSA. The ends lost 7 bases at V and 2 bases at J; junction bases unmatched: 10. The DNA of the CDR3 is TGTGCCAGCACCTCAACTAGCGACCGACAAGAGACCCAGTACTTC. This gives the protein CASTSTSDRQETQYF.

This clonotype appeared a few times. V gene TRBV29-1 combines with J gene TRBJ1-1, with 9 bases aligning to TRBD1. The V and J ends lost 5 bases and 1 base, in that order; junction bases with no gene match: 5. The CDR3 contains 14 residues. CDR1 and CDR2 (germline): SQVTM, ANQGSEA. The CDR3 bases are TGCAGCGTTCGGACAGGGGTGGCGAACACTGAAGCTTTCTTT. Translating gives CSVRTGVANTEAFF.

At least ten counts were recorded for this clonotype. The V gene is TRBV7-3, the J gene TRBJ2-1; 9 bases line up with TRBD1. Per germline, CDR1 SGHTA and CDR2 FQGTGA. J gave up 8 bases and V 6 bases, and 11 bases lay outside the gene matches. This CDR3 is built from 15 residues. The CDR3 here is CASRSGTGLGDEQFF. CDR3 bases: TGTGCCAGCAGGTCCGGGACAGGGCTCGGCGATGAGCAGTTCTTC.

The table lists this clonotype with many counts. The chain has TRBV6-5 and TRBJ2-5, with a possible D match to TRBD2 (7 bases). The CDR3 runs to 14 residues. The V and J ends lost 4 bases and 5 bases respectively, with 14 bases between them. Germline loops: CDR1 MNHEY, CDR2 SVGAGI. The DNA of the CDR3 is TGTGCCAGCAGTTCCGGGGGGCCGTGGGAGACCCAGTACTTC. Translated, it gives CASSSGGPWETQYF.

The CDR3 is CSVMFSGANVLTF. As DNA, the CDR3 is TGCAGCGTCATGTTCTCTGGGGCCAACGTCCTGACTTTC. The chain links TRBV29-1 to TRBJ2-6; D uncertain. The CDR3 is 13 residues long. Germline-derived CDR1 and CDR2 are SQVTM and ANQGSEA. V gave up 6 bases and J gave up 0 bases, with 6 bases separating them. The full variable domain, completed using reference TRBV29-1 and TRBJ2-6, is SAVISQKPSRDICQRGTSLTIQCQVDSQVTMMFWYRQQPGQSLTLIATANQGSEATYESGFVIDKFPISRPNLTFSTLTVSNMSPEDSSIYLCSVMFSGANVLTFGAGSRLTVL.

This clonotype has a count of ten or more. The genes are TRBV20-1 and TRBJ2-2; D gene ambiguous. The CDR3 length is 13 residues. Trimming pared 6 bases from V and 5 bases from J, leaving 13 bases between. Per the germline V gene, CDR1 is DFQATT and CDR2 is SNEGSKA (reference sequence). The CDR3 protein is CSAEAAETGELFF. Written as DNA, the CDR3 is TGCAGTGCCGAGGCTGCGGAAACCGGGGAGCTGTTTTTT.

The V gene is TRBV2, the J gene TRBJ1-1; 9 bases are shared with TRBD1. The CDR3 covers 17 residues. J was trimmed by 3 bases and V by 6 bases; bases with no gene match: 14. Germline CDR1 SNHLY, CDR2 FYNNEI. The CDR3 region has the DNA TGTGCCAGCAGCCTCGTAGTGGCGGGACAGGGCTACACTGAAGCTTTCTTT. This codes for CASSLVVAGQGYTEAFF.

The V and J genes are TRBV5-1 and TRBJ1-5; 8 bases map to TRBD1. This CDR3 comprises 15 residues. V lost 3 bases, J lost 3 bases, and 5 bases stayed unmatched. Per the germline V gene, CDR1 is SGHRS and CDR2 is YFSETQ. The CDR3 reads CASSSGQDPNQPQHF. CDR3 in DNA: TGCGCCAGCAGCTCGGGACAGGACCCCAATCAGCCCCAGCATTTT.

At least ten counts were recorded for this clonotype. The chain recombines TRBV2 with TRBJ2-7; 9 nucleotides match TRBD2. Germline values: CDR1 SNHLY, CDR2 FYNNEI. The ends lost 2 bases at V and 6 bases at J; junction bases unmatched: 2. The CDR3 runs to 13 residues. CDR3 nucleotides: TGTGCCAGCAGTGAACTAGCGGGGAGCGAGCAGTACGTC. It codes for CASSELAGSEQYV.

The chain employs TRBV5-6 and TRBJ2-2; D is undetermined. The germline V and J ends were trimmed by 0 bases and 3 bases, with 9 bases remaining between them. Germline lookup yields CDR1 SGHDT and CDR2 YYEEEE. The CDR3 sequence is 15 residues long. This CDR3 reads CASSLVTPDTGELFF. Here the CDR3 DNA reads TGTGCCAGCAGCTTGGTGACACCGGACACCGGGGAGCTGTTTTTT.

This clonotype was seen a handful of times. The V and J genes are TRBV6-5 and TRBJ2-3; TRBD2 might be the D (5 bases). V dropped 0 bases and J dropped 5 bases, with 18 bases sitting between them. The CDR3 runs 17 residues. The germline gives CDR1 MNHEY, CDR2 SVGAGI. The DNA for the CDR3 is TGTGCCAGCAGTTACTCGATTCTCGGGGAGACGCAAGATACGCAGTATTTT. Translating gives CASSYSILGETQDTQYF.

Here the CDR3 reads CASSQFLDRDRGTDTQYF. The CDR3 region has the DNA TGTGCCAGCAGCCAATTTTTGGACAGGGACAGGGGAACAGATACGCAGTATTTT. The chain uses TRBV3-1 and TRBJ2-3; 10 bases map to TRBD1. The J segment lost 3 bases and the V segment lost 2 bases, leaving 11 bases of the junction unmatched. Germline V gene lookup returns CDR1 LGHDT and CDR2 YNNKEL (reference sequence). There are 18 residues in the CDR3.

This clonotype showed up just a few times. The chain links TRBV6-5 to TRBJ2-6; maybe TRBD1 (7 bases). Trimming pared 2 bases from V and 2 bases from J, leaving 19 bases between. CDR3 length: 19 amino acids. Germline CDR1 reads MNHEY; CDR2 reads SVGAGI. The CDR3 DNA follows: TGTGCCAGCAGTTACGGACGGGCAGGGGGGAAGACTGGGGCCAACGTCCTGACTTTC. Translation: CASSYGRAGGKTGANVLTF.

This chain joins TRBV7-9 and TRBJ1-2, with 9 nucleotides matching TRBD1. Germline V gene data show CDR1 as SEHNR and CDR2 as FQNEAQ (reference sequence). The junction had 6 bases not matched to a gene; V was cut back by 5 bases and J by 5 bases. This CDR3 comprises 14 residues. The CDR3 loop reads CASSADRGLYGYTF. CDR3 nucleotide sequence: TGTGCCAGCAGCGCGGACAGGGGTCTTTATGGCTACACCTTC.